This T cell receptor (beta chain) was recorded in a study of blood T cell repertoires in COVID-19. Study as a whole: Spain, Italy and the United States supplied samples that represented acute and convalescent COVID-19. Sources were T cells, B-cell-depleted T cells, or PBMCs; the material itself was cDNA or gDNA.

Between the trimmed V and J ends, which lost 5 bases and 5 bases, there was a span of 15 bases. Looked up from germline, CDR1 is MNHEY and CDR2 is SVGEGT. CDR3 length: 14 residues. This table comes from immunoSEQ multiplex PCR, and its TCRdb copy is limited to in-frame clones, with some not included. The repertoire holds about 270,000 clones, with about 85% as singletons. Residents of approximately 25 US areas, aged 18 to 89 years, made up the participants. Participant-reported clinical history was the basis for cohort assignment. The sequencing input was PBMCs or T cells enriched from blood (not recorded which). The sequence was obtained from a woman aged 45-60 years who had recovered from COVID-19. The V call is TRBV6-2 or TRBV6-3, the J call TRBJ1-1; D gene uncertain. As DNA, the CDR3 is TGTGCCAGCAGTGACCGACTTTCGGGGACTGAAGCTTTCTTT. The encoded protein is CASSDRLSGTEAFF.